This entry concerns a single TCR beta chain. Other DNA sequences in this specimen translate into the identical CDR3. PCR employed 60 Vbeta and 13 Jbeta primers. Measured with immunoSEQ multiplex PCR; TCRdb has only the in-frame clones, and not every one. This table holds roughly 100,000 clones, over 70% found once. The CDR3 contains 15 residues. The ends were cut back, 0 bases at V and 2 bases at J, with 8 bases in the middle. CDR1 is SGHRS, CDR2 YFSETQ, per germline. This entry belongs to a study of cytomegalovirus exposure and HLA in healthy donors. At the level of the study: Researchers previously reported finding roughly 120 million unique TCR beta sequences from around 200 million T cells. Around 89 million unique TCRs from HLA-typed donors made up an early data release.

The sequenced sample consisted of PBMCs. This sequence was found in a male donor in good health and CMV-seronegative. The chain couples TRBV5-1 to TRBJ2-2; TRBD1 is a possible D gene (6 bases). The CDR3 reads CASSLGGTNTGELFF. The CDR3 bases are TGCGCCAGCAGCTTGGGGGGGACAAACACCGGGGAGCTGTTTTTT.